This TCR beta chain was identified during a study of T-cell memory formation after mild COVID-19. Study observations and caveats: Clones that contracted from day 15 to 85 were balanced CD4/CD8, while later expanders leaned CD4+.

Germline CDR1 SEHNR, CDR2 FQNEAQ (reference sequence). The CDR3 has 13 residues. Trimming removed 4 bases from V and 5 bases from J, with 12 bases in between. A remark on this clonotype: Its cognate antigen is unknown.

Via MiXCR, TCRdb re-called the 5' RACE reads, giving one row per CDR3 protein. The repertoire holds 190,000 or so distinct CDR3 sequences, around a fifth seen once, with 20% to 25% in the top ten. The chain has TRBV7-9 and TRBJ2-7, with a tentative D call TRBD1 (6 bases). The sample consisted of PBMCs or a T cell subset sorted from them (not recorded which). This clonotype was sampled from an adult woman who had mild COVID-19 (a few samples of this study predate the infection). Cell type and time point are not known. The CDR3, as DNA: TGTGCCAGCAGCTCGGCGACAGGAAACGAGCAGTACTTC. Translating it yields CASSSATGNEQYF.